This T cell receptor beta chain derives from a study of Graves' ophthalmopathy and Graves' hyperthyroidism. Study context: Peripheral blood (taken before any treatment) was collected at initial diagnosis.

Findings and limits, study-wide: Blood contained most expanded thyroid clonotypes exceeding 0.001 frequency.

The CDR3 sequence is 13 residues long. The V gene end was trimmed by 2 bases and the J gene end by 5 bases; junction bases not matched to a gene: 3. Germline CDR1 GTSNPN, CDR2 SVGIG (reference sequence). Patients with other autoimmune diseases, uncontrolled infections, pregnancy or lactation were excluded. It was from about 9.1 ml of fresh peripheral blood that the PBMCs came. Researchers took RNA transcripts and amplified TCR beta CDR3 regions from them. HTBI primers were used in a first-round RT-PCR, which preceded a second-round multiplex PCR. TCRdb ran MiXCR on the multiplex PCR reads and lists one entry per CDR3 protein. The sample lists 200,000 to 250,000 distinct CDR3 sequences, approximately 28% seen once, with approximately 9% in the top ten. This clonotype was seen many times. Its specificity is unknown.

The rearrangement uses TRBV30 and TRBJ2-5; 9 positions agree with TRBD1. The sequenced sample was peripheral blood. The sequence was obtained from a man between 45 and 60 years old with Graves' ophthalmopathy. The CDR3 region has the DNA TGTGCCTGGAGTCGGGACAGGGCGGAGACCCAGTACTTC. Translation: CAWSRDRAETQYF.